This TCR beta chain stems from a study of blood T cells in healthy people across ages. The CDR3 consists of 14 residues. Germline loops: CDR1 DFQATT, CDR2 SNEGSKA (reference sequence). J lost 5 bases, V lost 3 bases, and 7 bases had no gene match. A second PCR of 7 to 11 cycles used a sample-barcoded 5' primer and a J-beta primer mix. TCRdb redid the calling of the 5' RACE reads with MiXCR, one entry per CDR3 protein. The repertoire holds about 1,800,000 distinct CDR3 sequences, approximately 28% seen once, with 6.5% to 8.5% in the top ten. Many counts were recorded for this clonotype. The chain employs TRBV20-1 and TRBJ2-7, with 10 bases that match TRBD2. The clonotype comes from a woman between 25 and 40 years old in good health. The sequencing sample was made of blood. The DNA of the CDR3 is TGCAGTGCTAGTCACCTAGCGGGGGACGACGAGCAGTACTTC. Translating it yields CSASHLAGDDEQYF.